The T cell receptor (beta chain) described here comes from a study of shared clonotypes between healthy human individuals. The CDR3 covers 13 residues. CDR1 and CDR2 (germline): MNHNS, SASEGT. The V gene lost 5 bases and the J gene lost 5 bases, with 10 bases spanning the gap. Assay: immunoSEQ multiplex PCR; the TCRdb copy retains only in-frame clones and omits some. In the table there are approximately 710,000 clones, around 90% of which are singletons. The sample was memory CD8+ T cells from PBMCs. As to subset: CD45RO+ cells pooled with CCR7-negative TemRA cells. The TCR comes from a man younger than 35 in good health. Some clones in this sample may be carry-over from other donors' samples. This rearrangement joins TRBV6-1 to TRBJ2-1; maybe TRBD1 (6 bases). CDR3 protein: CASSFGQHNEQFF. DNA of the CDR3: TGTGCCAGCAGTTTCGGACAGCACAATGAGCAGTTCTTC.